This passage covers 14 T cell receptor beta chains from one sample sequenced in a study of human T cells and chemical hapten exposure. TCRdb processed the RACE reads anew with MiXCR; each CDR3 protein has one entry. The repertoire includes about 400,000 distinct CDR3 sequences, more than 5% of them detected once, and more than 5.5% sits in the top ten. Noted time point: patch test 2, 6 weeks after DPC sensitization. As for treatment: therapeutic diphenylcyclopropenone sensitization with weekly scalp DPC. Sequencing was performed on whole blood, taken in connection with sensitization to the hapten diphenylcyclopropenone (DPC). These TCRs come from a woman younger than 35 with alopecia areata. Some clones in this sample may be carry-over from other donors' samples.

The chain carries TRBV28 and TRBJ2-5, with D uncertain. CDR1 is MDHEN, CDR2 SYDVKM, per germline. The V end lost 5 bases, the J end lost 6 bases, and 4 bases lay between the germline ends. The CDR3 totals 10 residues. CDR3 sequence: CASSRKTQYF. The DNA for the CDR3 is TGTGCCAGCAGTCGAAAGACCCAGTACTTC.

In its sample, this clonotype was seen many times. This chain connects TRBV7-2 to TRBJ2-5; 10 nucleotides match TRBD1. The germline V gene has CDR1 SGHTA and CDR2 FQGNSA. The CDR3 totals 17 residues. The V and J ends lost 6 bases and 2 bases, in that order; junction bases with no gene match: 12. The DNA of the CDR3 is TGTGCCAGCAGAAAAGGGTGGGACAGGGGTCGGCAAGAGACCCAGTACTTC. Amino acid sequence: CASRKGWDRGRQETQYF.

This clonotype showed up just a few times. The J gene is TRBJ2-1, the V gene TRBV29-1, with D tentatively TRBD2 (6 bases). The CDR3 runs 11 residues. Germline loops: CDR1 SQVTM, CDR2 ANQGSEA. The ends were cut back, 6 bases at V and 12 bases at J, with 15 bases in the middle. As DNA, the CDR3 is TGCAGCGTGCGTGGCGGGGAAGGGCAGTTCTTC. It codes for CSVRGGEGQFF.

This chain links TRBV7-9 with TRBJ1-5; no firm D call. CDR1 and CDR2 (germline): SEHNR, FQNEAQ (reference sequence). Trimming took off 3 bases at V and 5 bases at J, with 5 bases between the two ends. The CDR3 is made up of 12 amino acids. The CDR3 DNA is TGTGCCAGCAGCTTCACGGATCAGCCCCAGCATTTT. Encoded protein: CASSFTDQPQHF. Looking up the rest from reference TRBV7-9 and TRBJ1-5 gives the full variable domain: DTGVSQNPRHKITKRGQNVTFRCDPISEHNRLYWYRQTLGQGPEFLTYFQNEAQLEKSRLLSDRFSAERPKGSFSTLEIQRTEQGDSAMYLCASSFTDQPQHFGDGTRLSIL.

This chain connects TRBV10-3 to TRBJ2-7; the D gene is possibly TRBD1 (6 bases). The germline CDR1 and CDR2 sequences are ENHRY and SYGVKD. There are 13 residues in the CDR3. The V gene lost 6 bases and the J gene lost 2 bases, with 11 bases spanning the gap. For the CDR3, the DNA is TGTGCCATCAGGAAGGACAGAACCTACGAGCAGTACTTC. Translating gives CAIRKDRTYEQYF.

The table lists this clonotype with many counts. V gene TRBV4-3 combines with J gene TRBJ2-7, with 9 nucleotides matching TRBD1. CDR3 length: 15 residues. Germline trimming cut 1 base from V and 5 bases from J; bases unmatched to any gene: 6. Germline CDR1 reads LGHNA; CDR2 reads YSLEER. In nucleotides, the CDR3 is TGCGCCAGCAGCCAAGTTCAGGACAGGGGTCACGAGCAGTACTTC. It is translated as CASSQVQDRGHEQYF.

This clonotype was counted at least ten times. The CDR3 DNA follows: TGTGCCAGCAGTTACGGGCGGCCCTTCTCCTACGAGCAGTACTTC. Protein sequence: CASSYGRPFSYEQYF. J is TRBJ2-7 and V is TRBV6-2 or TRBV6-3; D gene ambiguous. This CDR3 has 15 residues. The germline V gene encodes CDR1 MNHEY and CDR2 SVGEGT. With 2 bases removed from V and 0 bases from J, the gap between germline ends came to 11 bases.

This clonotype came up a few times. This CDR3 is CASSLISRGQGRSPLHF. The CDR3 DNA sequence: TGTGCCAGCAGCTTAATCTCCCGTGGACAAGGGAGGTCACCCCTCCACTTT. The chain joins TRBV7-9 to TRBJ1-6; possible D gene TRBD1, 5 bases. Germline CDR1 and CDR2: SEHNR and FQNEAQ (reference sequence). The V gene lost 2 bases and the J gene lost 10 bases, with 21 bases spanning the gap. The CDR3 runs 17 residues.

This clonotype was recorded at least ten times. The chain links TRBV7-9 to TRBJ1-6, with 7 bases aligning to TRBD1. The CDR3 covers 15 residues. Germline V gene lookup returns CDR1 SEHNR and CDR2 FQNEAQ (reference sequence). Losses at the gene ends were 5 bases for V and 8 bases for J; bases not matched to a gene: 9. CDR3 protein: CASSQNGTVYSPLHF. The CDR3 region has the DNA TGTGCCAGCAGCCAAAACGGGACAGTTTATTCACCCCTCCACTTT.

This clonotype appeared many times. The chain uses TRBV4-1 and TRBJ1-6; D is possibly TRBD1 (5 bases). CDR1 is MGHRA and CDR2 is YSYEKL in the germline V gene. The CDR3 covers 14 residues. V gave up 3 bases and J gave up 10 bases, with 13 bases separating them. The CDR3 bases are TGCGCCAGCAGCCAGACCGGAAGGGGCTCACCCCTCCACTTT. Protein: CASSQTGRGSPLHF.

This rearrangement joins TRBV7-9 to TRBJ2-5; D gene unclear. Germline-derived CDR1 and CDR2 are SEHNR and FQNEAQ (reference sequence). V was shortened by 5 bases and J by 1 base, with 11 bases between the two germline ends. CDR3 length equals 14 residues. The CDR3 protein is CASSNRPSQETQYF. CDR3 DNA: TGTGCCAGCAGCAACCGACCATCCCAAGAGACCCAGTACTTC.

This clonotype has more than one count but fewer than ten. V gene TRBV25-1 combines with J gene TRBJ2-3; unclear D gene. The germline V gene encodes CDR1 MGHDK and CDR2 SYGVNS. The CDR3 contains 13 residues. The V gene lost 6 bases and the J gene lost 9 bases, with 16 bases spanning the gap. CDR3 protein: CASRRVPRSTQYF. The CDR3 DNA is TGTGCCAGCAGACGAGTCCCAAGGTCCACGCAGTATTTT. Full variable domain (missing parts from reference TRBV25-1 and TRBJ2-3): EADIYQTPRYLVIGTGKKITLECSQTMGHDKMYWYQQDPGMELHLIHYSYGVNSTEKGDLSSESTVSRIRTEHFPLTLESARPSHTSQYLCASRRVPRSTQYFGPGTRLTVL.

The CDR3: CASSQLTGRVAEAFF. CDR3 DNA sequence: TGCGCCAGCAGCCAACTGACAGGGAGGGTAGCTGAAGCTTTCTTT. The chain employs TRBV4-3 and TRBJ1-1, with 7 bases lining up with TRBD1. CDR3 length equals 15 residues. V was pared by 2 bases and J by 6 bases, with 9 bases of the junction left unmatched. The germline V gene encodes CDR1 LGHNA and CDR2 YSLEER.

This sequence joins TRBV4-2 and TRBJ2-7; 9 bases agree with TRBD2. V trimming: 4 bases; J trimming: 6 bases; junction bases outside the gene matches: 13. The CDR3 length is 16 residues. Germline V CDR1 and CDR2: LGHNA, YNFKEQ. The DNA of the CDR3 is TGTGCCAGCAGCCCGCAGGCCAGCGGGGGGCTGGTCGAGCAGTACTTC. Encoded protein: CASSPQASGGLVEQYF.